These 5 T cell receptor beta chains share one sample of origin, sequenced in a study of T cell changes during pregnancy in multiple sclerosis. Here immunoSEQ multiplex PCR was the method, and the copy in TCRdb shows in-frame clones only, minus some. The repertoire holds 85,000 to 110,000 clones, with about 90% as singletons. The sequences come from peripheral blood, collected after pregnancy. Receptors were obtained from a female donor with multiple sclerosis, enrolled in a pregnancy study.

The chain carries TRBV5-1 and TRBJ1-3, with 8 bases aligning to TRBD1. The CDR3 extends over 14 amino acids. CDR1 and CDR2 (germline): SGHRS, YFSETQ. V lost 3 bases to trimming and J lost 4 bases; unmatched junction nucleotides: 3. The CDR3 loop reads CASSSTGEGNTIYF. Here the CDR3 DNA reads TGCGCCAGCAGCTCGACAGGGGAAGGAAACACCATATATTTT. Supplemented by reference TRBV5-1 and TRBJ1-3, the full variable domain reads KAGVTQTPRYLIKTRGQQVTLSCSPISGHRSVSWYQQTPGQGLQFLFEYFSETQRNKGNFPGRFSGRQFSNSRSEMNVSTLELGDSALYLCASSSTGEGNTIYFGEGSWLTVV.

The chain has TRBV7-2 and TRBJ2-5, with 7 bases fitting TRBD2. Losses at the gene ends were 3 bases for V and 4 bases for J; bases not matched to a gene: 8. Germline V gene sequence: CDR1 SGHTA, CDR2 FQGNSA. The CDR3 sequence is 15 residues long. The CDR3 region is CASSFPIGGIETQYF. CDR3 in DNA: TGTGCCAGCAGCTTCCCGATCGGGGGGATAGAGACCCAGTACTTC.

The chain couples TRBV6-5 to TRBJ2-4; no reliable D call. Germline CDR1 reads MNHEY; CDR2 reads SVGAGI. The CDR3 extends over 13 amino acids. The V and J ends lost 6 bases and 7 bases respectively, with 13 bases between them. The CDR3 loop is CASSSLGRNIQYF. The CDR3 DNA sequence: TGTGCCAGCAGCTCTTTGGGCAGGAACATTCAGTACTTC.

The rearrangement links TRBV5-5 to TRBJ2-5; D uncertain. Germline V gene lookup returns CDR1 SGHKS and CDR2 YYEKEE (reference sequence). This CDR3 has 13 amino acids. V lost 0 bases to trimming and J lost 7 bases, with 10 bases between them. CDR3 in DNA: TGTGCCAGCAGCTTGGAAGTCACGGGGACCCAGTACTTC. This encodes CASSLEVTGTQYF.

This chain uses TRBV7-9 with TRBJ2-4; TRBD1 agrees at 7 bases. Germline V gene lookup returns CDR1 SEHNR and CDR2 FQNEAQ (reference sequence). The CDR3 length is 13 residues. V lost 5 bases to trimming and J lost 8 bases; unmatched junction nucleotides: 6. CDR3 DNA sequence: TGTGCCAGCAGCACACAACAGGGGCACATTCAGTACTTC. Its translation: CASSTQQGHIQYF. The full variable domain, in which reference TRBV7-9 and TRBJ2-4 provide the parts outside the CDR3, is DTGVSQNPRHKITKRGQNVTFRCDPISEHNRLYWYRQTLGQGPEFLTYFQNEAQLEKSRLLSDRFSAERPKGSFSTLEIQRTEQGDSAMYLCASSTQQGHIQYFGAGTRLSVL.